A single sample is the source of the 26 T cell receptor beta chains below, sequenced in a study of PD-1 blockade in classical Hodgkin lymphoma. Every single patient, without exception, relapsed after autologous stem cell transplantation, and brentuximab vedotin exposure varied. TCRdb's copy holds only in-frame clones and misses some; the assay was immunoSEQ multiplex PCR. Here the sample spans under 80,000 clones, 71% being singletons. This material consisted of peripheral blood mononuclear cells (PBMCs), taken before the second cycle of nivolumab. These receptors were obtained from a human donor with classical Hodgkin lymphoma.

The CDR3 coding sequence is TGTGCCAGCAGCGCCCCTCGGGGAGGGTATGGCTACACCTTC. It yields the protein CASSAPRGGYGYTF. The rearrangement joins TRBV11-3 to TRBJ1-2, with D unresolved. CDR3 length equals 14 residues. Germline values: CDR1 SGHNT, CDR2 YENEEA. Between the trimmed V and J ends, which lost 5 bases and 5 bases, there was a span of 15 bases.

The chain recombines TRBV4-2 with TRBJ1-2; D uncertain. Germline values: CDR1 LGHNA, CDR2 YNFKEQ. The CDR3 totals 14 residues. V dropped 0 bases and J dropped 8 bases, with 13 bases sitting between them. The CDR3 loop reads CASSQEEPLGGYTF. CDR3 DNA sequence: TGTGCCAGCAGCCAAGAGGAACCACTTGGGGGCTACACCTTC.

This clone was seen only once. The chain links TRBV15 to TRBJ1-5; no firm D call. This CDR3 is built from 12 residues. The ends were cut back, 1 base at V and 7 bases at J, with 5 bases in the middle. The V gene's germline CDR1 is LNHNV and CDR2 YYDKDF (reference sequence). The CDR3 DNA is TGTGCCACCAGCAGAGGGAGACAGCCCCAGCATTTT. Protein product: CATSRGRQPQHF.

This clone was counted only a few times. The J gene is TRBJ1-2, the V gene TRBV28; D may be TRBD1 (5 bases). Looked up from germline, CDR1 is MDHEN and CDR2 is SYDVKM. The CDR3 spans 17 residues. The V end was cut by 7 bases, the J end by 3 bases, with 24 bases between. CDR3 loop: CASTSGGREVMDYGYTF. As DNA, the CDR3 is TGTGCCAGCACTTCCGGGGGGAGGGAGGTTATGGACTATGGCTACACCTTC.

CDR3 bases: TGTGCCAGCAGGGCGGGATCCTACAATGAGCAGTTCTTC. Its protein product is CASRAGSYNEQFF. The rearrangement links TRBV18 to TRBJ2-1; D perhaps matches TRBD2 (6 bases). Between the trimmed V and J ends, which lost 8 bases and 1 base, there was a span of 9 bases. Germline values: CDR1 KGHSH, CDR2 LQKENI. This CDR3 spans 13 amino acids.

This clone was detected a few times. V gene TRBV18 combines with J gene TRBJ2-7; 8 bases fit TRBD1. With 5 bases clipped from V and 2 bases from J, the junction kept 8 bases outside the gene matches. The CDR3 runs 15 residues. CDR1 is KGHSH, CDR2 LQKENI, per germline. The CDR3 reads CASSFWTGLAYEQYF. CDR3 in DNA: TGTGCCAGCTCATTTTGGACAGGGCTCGCCTACGAGCAGTACTTC.

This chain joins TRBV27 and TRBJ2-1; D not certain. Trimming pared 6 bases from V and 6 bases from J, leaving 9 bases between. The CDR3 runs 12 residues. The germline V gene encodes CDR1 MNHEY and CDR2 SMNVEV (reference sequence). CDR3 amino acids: CASSRYSNEQFF. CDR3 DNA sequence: TGTGCCAGCAGCCGATATAGCAATGAGCAGTTCTTC.

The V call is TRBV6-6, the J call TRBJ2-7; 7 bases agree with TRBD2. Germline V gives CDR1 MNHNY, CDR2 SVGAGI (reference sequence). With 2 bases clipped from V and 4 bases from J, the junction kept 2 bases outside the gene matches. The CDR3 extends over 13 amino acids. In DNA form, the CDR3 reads TGTGCCAGCAGTTACGGGGGGGAGTACGAGCAGTACTTC. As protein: CASSYGGEYEQYF.

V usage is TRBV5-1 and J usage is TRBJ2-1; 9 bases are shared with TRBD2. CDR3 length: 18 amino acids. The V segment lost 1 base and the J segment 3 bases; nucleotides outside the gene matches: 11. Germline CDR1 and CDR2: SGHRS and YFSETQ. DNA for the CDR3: TGCGCCAGCAGCTTGAGGGCTAGCGGGGCGGTCGGCTACAATGAGCAGTTCTTC. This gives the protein CASSLRASGAVGYNEQFF.

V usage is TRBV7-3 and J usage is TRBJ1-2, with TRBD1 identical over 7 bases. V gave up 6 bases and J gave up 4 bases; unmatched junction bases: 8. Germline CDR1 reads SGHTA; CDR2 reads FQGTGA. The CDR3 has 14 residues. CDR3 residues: CASSPGGHTYGYTF. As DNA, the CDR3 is TGTGCCAGCAGTCCAGGGGGGCATACCTATGGCTACACCTTC.

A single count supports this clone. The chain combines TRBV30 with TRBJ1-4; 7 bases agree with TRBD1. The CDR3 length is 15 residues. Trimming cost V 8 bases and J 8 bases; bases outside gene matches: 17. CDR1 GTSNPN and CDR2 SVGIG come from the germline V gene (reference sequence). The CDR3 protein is CAGKTGGTVKEKLFF. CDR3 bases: TGTGCCGGAAAAACTGGTGGGACAGTAAAAGAAAAACTGTTTTTT. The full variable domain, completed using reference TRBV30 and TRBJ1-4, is SQTIHQWPATLVQPVGSPLSLECTVEGTSNPNLYWYRQAAGRGLQLLFYSVGIGQISSEVPQNLSASRPQDRQFILSSKKLLLSDSGFYLCAGKTGGTVKEKLFFGSGTQLSVL.

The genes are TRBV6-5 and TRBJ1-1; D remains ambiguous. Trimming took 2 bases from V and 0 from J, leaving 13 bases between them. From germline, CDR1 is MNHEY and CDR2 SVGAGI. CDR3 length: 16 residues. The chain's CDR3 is CASSYLSGSMNTEAFF. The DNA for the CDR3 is TGTGCCAGCAGTTACCTATCGGGGTCGATGAACACTGAAGCTTTCTTT.

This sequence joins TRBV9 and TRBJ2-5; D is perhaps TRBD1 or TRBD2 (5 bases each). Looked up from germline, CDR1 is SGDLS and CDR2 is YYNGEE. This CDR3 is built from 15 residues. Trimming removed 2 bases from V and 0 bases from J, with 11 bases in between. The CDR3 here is CASSVGGQYQETQYF. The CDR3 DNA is TGTGCCAGCAGCGTTGGGGGTCAATACCAAGAGACCCAGTACTTC.

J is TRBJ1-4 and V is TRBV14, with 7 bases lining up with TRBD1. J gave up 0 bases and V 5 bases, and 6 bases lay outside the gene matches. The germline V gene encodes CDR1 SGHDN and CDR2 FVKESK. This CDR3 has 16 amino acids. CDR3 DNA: TGTGCCAGCAGCGCTATCCAGGGGGCAACTAATGAAAAACTGTTTTTT. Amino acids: CASSAIQGATNEKLFF. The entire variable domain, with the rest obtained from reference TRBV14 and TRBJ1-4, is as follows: EAGVTQFPSHSVIEKGQTVTLRCDPISGHDNLYWYRRVMGKEIKFLLHFVKESKQDESGMPNNRFLAERTGGTYSTLKVQPAELEDSGVYFCASSAIQGATNEKLFFGSGTQLSVL.

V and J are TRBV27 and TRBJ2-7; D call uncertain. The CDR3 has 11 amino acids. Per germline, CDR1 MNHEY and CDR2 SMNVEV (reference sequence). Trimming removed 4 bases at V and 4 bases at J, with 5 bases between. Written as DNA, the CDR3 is TGTGCCAGCAGTTCTACGTACGAGCAGTACTTC. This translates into CASSSTYEQYF.

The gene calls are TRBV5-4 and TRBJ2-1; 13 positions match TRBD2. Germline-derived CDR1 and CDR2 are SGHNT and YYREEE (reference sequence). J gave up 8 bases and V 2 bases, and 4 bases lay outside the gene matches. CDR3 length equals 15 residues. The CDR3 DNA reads TGTGCCAGCAGCTTAACTAGCGGGAGGGCCTATGAGCAGTTCTTC. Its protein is CASSLTSGRAYEQFF.

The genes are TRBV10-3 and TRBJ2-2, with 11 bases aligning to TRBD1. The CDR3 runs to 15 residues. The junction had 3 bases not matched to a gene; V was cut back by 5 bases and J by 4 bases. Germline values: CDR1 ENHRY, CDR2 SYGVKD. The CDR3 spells CAISPGQGGTGELFF. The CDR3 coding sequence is TGTGCCATCAGTCCGGGACAGGGGGGCACCGGGGAGCTGTTTTTT.

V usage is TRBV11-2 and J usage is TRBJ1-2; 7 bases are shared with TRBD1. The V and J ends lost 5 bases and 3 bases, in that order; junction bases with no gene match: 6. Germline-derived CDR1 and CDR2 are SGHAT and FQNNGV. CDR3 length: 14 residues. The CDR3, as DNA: TGTGCCAGCAGCCCTCCAGGGGGAGACTATGGCTACACCTTC. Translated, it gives CASSPPGGDYGYTF.

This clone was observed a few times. The CDR3 DNA is TGCAGCGTTAAGATGAACTCTGGAAACACCATATATTTT. This encodes CSVKMNSGNTIYF. The V gene is TRBV29-1, the J gene TRBJ1-3; unclear D gene. The CDR3 loop spans 13 amino acids. Germline assignment: CDR1 SQVTM and CDR2 ANQGSEA. Trimming stripped 5 bases from V and 0 bases from J, with 8 bases between.

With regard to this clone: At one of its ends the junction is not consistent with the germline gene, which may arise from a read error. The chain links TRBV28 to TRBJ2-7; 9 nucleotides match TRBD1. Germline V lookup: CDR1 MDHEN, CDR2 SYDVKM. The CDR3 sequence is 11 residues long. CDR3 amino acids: CASSGQGIYDF. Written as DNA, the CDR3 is TGTGCCAGCAGCGGACAGGGGATCTATGATTTC.

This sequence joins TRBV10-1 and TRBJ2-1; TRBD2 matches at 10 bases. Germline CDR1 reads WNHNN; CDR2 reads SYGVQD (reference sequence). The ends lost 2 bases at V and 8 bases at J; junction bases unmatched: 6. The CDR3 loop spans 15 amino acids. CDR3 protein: CASSESSGGAYEQFF. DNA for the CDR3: TGCGCCAGCAGTGAGAGCAGCGGGGGGGCCTATGAGCAGTTCTTC.

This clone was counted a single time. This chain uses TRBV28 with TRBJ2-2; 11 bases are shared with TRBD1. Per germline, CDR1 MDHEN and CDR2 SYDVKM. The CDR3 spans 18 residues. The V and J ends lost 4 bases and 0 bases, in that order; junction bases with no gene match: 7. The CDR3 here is CASSSPGTGGSNTGELFF. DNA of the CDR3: TGTGCCAGCAGTTCCCCTGGGACAGGGGGTTCGAACACCGGGGAGCTGTTTTTT.

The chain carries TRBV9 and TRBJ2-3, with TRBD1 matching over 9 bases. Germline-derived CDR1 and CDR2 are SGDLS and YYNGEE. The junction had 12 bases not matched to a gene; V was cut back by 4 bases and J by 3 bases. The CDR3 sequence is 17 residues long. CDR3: CASSFSPGTGITDTQYF. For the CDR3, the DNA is TGTGCCAGCAGCTTCTCCCCCGGGACAGGGATAACAGATACGCAGTATTTT.

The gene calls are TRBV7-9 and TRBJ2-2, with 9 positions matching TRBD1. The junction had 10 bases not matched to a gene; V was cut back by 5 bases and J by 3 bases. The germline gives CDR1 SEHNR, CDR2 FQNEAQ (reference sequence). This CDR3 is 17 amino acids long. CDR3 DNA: TGTGCCAGCAGCGGGGACAGGGTGATTGATGACACCGGGGAGCTGTTTTTT. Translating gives CASSGDRVIDDTGELFF. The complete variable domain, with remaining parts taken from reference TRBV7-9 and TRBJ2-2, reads DTGVSQNPRHKITKRGQNVTFRCDPISEHNRLYWYRQTLGQGPEFLTYFQNEAQLEKSRLLSDRFSAERPKGSFSTLEIQRTEQGDSAMYLCASSGDRVIDDTGELFFGEGSRLTVL.

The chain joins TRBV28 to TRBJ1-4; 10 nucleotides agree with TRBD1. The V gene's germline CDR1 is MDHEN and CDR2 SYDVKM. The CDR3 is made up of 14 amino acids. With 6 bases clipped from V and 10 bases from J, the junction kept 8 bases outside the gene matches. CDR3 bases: TGTGCCAGCAGGGCAGGGACAGGGGTGGGAAAACTGTTTTTT. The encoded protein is CASRAGTGVGKLFF.

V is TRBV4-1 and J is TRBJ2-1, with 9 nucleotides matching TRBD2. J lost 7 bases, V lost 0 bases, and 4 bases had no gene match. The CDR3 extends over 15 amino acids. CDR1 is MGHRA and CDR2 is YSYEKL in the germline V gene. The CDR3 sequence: CASSQEGTSKNEQFF. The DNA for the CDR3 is TGCGCCAGCAGCCAAGAAGGGACTAGCAAAAATGAGCAGTTCTTC.